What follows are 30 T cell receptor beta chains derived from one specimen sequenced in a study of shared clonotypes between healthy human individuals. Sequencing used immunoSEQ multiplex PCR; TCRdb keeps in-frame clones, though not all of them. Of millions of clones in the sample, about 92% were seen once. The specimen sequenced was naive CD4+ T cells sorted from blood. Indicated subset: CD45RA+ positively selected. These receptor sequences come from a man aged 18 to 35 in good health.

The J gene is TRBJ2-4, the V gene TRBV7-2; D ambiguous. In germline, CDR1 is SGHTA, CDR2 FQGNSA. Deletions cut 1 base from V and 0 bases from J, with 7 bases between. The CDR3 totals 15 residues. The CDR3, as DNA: TGTGCCAGCAGCTTAGGCGGAAAAGCCAAAAACATTCAGTACTTC. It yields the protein CASSLGGKAKNIQYF.

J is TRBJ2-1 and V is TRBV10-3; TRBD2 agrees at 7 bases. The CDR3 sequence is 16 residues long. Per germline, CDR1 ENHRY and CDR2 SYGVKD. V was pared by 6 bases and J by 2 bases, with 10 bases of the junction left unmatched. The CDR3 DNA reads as TGTGCCATCAGCCGGGCCTCGAGCGGGACCTACAATGAGCAGTTCTTC. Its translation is CAISRASSGTYNEQFF.

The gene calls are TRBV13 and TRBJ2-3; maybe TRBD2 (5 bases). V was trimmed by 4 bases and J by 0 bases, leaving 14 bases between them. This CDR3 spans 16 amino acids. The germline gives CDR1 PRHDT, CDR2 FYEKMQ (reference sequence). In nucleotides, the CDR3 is TGTGCCAGCAGCTGGGCACGCGGGTCCAGCACAGATACGCAGTATTTT. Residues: CASSWARGSSTDTQYF.

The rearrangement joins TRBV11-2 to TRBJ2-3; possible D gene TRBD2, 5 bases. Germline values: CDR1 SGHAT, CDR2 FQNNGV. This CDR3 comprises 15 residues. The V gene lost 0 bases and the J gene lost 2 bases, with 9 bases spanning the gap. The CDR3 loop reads CASSLDADFTDTQYF. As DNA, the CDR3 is TGTGCCAGCAGCTTAGACGCGGACTTCACAGATACGCAGTATTTT.

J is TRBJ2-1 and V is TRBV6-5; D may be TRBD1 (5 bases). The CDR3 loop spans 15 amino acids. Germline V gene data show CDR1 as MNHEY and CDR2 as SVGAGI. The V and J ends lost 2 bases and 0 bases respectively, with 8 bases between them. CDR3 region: CASSYRGSSYNEQFF. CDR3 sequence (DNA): TGTGCCAGCAGTTACAGGGGAAGCTCCTACAATGAGCAGTTCTTC.

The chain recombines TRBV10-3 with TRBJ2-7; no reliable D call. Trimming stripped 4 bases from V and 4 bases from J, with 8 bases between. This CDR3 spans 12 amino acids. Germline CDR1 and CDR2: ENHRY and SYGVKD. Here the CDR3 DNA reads TGTGCCATCAGTGGTTTCGGTTACGAGCAGTACTTC. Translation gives CAISGFGYEQYF.

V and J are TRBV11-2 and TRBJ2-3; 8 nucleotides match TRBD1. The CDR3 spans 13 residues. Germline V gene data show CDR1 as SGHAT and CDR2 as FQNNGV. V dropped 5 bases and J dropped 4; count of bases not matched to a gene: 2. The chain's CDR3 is CASSEQGADTQYF. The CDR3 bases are TGTGCCAGCAGCGAACAGGGGGCAGATACGCAGTATTTT.

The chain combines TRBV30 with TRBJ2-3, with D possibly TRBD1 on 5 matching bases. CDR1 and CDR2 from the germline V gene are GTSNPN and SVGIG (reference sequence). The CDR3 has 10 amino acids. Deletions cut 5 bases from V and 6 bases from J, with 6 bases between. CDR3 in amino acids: CAWGADTQYF. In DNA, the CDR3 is TGTGCCTGGGGGGCCGATACGCAGTATTTT.

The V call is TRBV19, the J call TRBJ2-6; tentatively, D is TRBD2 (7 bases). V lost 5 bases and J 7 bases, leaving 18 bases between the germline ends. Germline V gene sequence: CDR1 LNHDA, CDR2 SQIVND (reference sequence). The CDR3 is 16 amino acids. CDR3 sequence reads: CASSSRGARAANVLTF. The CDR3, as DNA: TGTGCCAGTAGTTCCCGGGGGGCGAGGGCCGCCAACGTCCTGACTTTC.

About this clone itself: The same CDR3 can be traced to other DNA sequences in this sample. Here the CDR3 DNA reads TGTGCCAGCAGTTATAGAAGCTCCTACGAGCAGTACTTC. Protein: CASSYRSSYEQYF. V gene TRBV6-5 combines with J gene TRBJ2-7; D remains ambiguous. This CDR3 region has 13 residues. The ends were cut back, 3 bases at V and 0 bases at J, with 6 bases in the middle. CDR1 is MNHEY, CDR2 SVGAGI, per germline.

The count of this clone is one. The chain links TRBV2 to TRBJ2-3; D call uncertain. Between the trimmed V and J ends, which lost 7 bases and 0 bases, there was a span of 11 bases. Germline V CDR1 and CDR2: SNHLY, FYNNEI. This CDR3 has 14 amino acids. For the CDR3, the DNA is TGTGCCAGCACCAGAGCGTATAGCACAGATACGCAGTATTTT. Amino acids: CASTRAYSTDTQYF. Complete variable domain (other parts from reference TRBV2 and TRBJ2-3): EPEVTQTPSHQVTQMGQEVILRCVPISNHLYFYWYRQILGQKVEFLVSFYNNEISEKSEIFDDQFSVERPDGSNFTLKIRSTKLEDSAMYFCASTRAYSTDTQYFGPGTRLTVL.

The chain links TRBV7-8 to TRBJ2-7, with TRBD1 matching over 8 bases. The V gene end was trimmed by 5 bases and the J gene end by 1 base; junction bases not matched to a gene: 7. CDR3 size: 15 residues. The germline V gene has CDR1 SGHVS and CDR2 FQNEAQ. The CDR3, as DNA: TGTGCCAGCAGCCCACGGGACAGGCTATCCTACGAGCAGTACTTC. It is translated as CASSPRDRLSYEQYF.

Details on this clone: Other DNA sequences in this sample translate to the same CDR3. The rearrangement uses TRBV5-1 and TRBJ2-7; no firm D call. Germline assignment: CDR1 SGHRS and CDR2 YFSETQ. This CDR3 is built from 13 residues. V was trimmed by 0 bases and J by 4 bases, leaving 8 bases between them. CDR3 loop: CASSLAAAYEQYF. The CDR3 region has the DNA TGCGCCAGCAGCTTGGCGGCGGCGTACGAGCAGTACTTC.

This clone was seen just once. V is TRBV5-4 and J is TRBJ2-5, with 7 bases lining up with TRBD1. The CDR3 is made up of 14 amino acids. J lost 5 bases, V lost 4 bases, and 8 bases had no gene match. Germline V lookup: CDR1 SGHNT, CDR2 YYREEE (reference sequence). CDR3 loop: CASSPVTGFETQYF. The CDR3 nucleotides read TGTGCCAGCAGCCCCGTGACAGGGTTTGAGACCCAGTACTTC.

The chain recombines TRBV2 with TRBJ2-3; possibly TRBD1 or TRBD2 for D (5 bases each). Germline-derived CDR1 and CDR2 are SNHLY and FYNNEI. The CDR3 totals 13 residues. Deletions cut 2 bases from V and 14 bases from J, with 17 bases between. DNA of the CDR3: TGTGCCAGCAGTGAACAGGGTGAGGGAAAGGTGTATTTT. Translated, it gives CASSEQGEGKVYF.

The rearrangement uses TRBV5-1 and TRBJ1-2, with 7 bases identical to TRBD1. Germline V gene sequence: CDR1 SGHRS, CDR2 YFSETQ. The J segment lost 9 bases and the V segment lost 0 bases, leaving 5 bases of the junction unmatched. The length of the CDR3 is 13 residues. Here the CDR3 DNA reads TGCGCCAGCAGCTTGGGACAGGGTCGAAGCTACACCTTC. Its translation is CASSLGQGRSYTF.

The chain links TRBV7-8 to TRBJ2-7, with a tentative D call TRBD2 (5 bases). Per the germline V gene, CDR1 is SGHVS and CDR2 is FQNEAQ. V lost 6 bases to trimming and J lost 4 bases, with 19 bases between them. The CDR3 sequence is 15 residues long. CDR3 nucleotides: TGTGCCAGCAGATCGGGAAGCCCGCCTGGATACGAGCAGTACTTC. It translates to CASRSGSPPGYEQYF.

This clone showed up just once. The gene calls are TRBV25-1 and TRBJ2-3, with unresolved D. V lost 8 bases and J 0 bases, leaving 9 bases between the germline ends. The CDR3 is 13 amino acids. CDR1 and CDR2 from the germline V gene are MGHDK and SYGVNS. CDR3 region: CASHFASTDTQYF. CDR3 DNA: TGTGCCAGCCACTTTGCTAGCACAGATACGCAGTATTTT.

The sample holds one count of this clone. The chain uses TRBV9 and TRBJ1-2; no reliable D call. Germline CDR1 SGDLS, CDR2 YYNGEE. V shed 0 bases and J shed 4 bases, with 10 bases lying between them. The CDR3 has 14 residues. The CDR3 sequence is CASSVASAGYGYTF. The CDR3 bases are TGTGCCAGCAGCGTAGCTTCTGCAGGCTATGGCTACACCTTC. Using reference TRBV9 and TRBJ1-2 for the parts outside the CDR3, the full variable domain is DSGVTQTPKHLITATGQRVTLRCSPRSGDLSVYWYQQSLDQGLQFLIQYYNGEERAKGNILERFSAQQFPDLHSELNLSSLELGDSALYFCASSVASAGYGYTFGSGTRLTVV.

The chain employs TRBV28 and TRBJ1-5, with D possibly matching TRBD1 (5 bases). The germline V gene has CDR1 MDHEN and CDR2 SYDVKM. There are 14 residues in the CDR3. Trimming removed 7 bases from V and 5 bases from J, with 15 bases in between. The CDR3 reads CASTGTVSDQPQHF. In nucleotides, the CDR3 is TGTGCCAGCACGGGGACGGTCTCGGATCAGCCCCAGCATTTT.

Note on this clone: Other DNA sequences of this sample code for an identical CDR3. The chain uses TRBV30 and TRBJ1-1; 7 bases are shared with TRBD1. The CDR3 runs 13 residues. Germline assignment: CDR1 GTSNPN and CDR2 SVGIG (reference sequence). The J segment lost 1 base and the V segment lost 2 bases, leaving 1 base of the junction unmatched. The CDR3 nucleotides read TGTGCCTGGAGTTACAGGGGGAACACTGAAGCTTTCTTT. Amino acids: CAWSYRGNTEAFF.

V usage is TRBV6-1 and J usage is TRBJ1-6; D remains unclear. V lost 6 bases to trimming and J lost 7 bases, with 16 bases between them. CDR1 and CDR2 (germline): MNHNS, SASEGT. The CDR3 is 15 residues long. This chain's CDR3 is CASRVWYSENSPLHF. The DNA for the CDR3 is TGTGCCAGCAGAGTTTGGTATTCAGAGAATTCACCCCTCCACTTT.

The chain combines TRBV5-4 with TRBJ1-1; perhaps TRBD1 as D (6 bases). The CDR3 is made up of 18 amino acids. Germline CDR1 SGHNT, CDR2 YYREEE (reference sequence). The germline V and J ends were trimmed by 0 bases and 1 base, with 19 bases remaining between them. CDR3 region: CASSLVNAWGAGNTEAFF. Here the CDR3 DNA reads TGTGCCAGCAGCTTGGTCAACGCCTGGGGGGCGGGGAACACTGAAGCTTTCTTT.

The CDR3 region is CASSRQGQGAYEQYF. Written as DNA, the CDR3 is TGTGCCAGTAGCCGCCAGGGACAGGGGGCCTACGAGCAGTACTTC. The chain joins TRBV19 to TRBJ2-7; TRBD1 matches 11 bases. With 6 bases clipped from V and 2 bases from J, the junction kept 6 bases outside the gene matches. This CDR3 is 15 amino acids long. The germline gives CDR1 LNHDA, CDR2 SQIVND (reference sequence).

Here the CDR3 reads CASSQALKETQYF. In nucleotides, the CDR3 is TGTGCCAGCAGCCAAGCCCTGAAAGAGACCCAGTACTTC. The chain uses TRBV4-2 and TRBJ2-5; D is unclear. With 1 base removed from V and 3 bases from J, the gap between germline ends came to 6 bases. The germline CDR1 and CDR2 sequences are LGHNA and YNFKEQ. CDR3 size: 13 residues.

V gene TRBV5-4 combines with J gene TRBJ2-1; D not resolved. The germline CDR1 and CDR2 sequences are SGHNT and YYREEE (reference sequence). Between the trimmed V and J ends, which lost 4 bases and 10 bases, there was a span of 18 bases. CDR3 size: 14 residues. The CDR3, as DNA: TGTGCCAGCAGCCAGTCCACCTTAACCCGAGAGCAGTTCTTC. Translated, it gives CASSQSTLTREQFF.

Written as DNA, the CDR3 is TGTGCCAGCAGTGAATTCCGAGGGAATCAAGAGACCCAGTACTTC. Protein sequence: CASSEFRGNQETQYF. The gene calls are TRBV25-1 and TRBJ2-5, with a tentative D call TRBD2 (5 bases). V was clipped by 1 base and J by 2 bases, with 11 bases between them. CDR1 and CDR2 (germline): MGHDK, SYGVNS. The CDR3 runs 15 residues.

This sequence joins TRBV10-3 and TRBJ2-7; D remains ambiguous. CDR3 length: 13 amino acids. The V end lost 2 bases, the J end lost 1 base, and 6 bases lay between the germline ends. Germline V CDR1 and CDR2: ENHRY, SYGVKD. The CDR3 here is CAISELESYEQYF. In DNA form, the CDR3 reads TGTGCCATCAGTGAGCTAGAATCCTACGAGCAGTACTTC.

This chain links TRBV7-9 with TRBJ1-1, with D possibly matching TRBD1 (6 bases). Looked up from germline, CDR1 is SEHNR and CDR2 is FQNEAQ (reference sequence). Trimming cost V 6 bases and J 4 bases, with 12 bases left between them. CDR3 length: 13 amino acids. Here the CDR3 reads CASRPRGGTEAFF. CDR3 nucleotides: TGTGCCAGCAGGCCCAGGGGAGGCACTGAAGCTTTCTTT.

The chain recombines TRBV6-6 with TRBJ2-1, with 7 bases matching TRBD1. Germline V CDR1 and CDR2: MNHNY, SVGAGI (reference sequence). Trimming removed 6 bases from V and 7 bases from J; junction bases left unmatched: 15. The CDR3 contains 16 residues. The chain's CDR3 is CASRNSGGEKSNEQFF. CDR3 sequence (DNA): TGTGCCAGCAGGAATTCAGGGGGAGAAAAGAGTAATGAGCAGTTCTTC.